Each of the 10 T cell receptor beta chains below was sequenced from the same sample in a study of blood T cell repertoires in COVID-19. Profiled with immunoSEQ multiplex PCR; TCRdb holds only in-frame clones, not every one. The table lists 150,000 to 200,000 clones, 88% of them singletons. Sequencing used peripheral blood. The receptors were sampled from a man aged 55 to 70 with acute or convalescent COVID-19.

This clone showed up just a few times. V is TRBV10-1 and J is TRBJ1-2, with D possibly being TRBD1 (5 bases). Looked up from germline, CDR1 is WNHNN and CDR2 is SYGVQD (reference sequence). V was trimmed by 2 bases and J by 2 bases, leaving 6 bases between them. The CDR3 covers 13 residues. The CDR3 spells CASSERQNYGYTF. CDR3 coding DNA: TGCGCCAGCAGTGAGCGACAGAACTATGGCTACACCTTC.

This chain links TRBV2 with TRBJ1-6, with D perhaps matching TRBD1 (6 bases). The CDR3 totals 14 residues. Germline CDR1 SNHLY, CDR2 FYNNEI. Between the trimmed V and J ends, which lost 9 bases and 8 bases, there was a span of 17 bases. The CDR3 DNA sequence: TGTGCCAGGGAATCCGGGACACCGGATTCACCCCTCCACTTT. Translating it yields CARESGTPDSPLHF.

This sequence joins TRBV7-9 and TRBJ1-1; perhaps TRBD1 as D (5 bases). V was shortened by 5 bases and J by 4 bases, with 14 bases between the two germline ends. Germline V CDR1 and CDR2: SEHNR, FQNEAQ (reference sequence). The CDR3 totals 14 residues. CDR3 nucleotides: TGTGCCAGCAGCCCCCTCGGGGGTCGCACTGAAGCTTTCTTT. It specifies CASSPLGGRTEAFF.

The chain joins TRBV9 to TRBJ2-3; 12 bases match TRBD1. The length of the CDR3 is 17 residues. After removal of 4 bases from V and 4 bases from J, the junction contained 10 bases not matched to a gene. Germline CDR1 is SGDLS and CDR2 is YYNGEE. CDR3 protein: CASSSVWGQGAADTQYF. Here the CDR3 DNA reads TGTGCCAGCAGCTCAGTGTGGGGACAGGGGGCCGCAGATACGCAGTATTTT.

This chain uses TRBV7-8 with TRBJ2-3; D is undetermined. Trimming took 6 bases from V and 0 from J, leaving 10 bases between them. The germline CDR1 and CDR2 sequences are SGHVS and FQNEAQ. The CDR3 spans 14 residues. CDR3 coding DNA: TGTGCCAGCAGTCGACTCTCTAGCACAGATACGCAGTATTTT. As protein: CASSRLSSTDTQYF.

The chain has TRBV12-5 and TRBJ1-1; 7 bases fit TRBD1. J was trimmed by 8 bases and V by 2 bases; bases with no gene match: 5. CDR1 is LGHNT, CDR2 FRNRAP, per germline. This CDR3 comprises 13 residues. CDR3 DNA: TGTGCTAGTGGTTTGAGACTCAGGGGGGAAGCTTTCTTT. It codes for CASGLRLRGEAFF.

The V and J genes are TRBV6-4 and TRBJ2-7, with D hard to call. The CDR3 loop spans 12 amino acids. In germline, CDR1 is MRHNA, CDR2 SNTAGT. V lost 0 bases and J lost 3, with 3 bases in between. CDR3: CASSDSSYEQYF. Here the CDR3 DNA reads TGTGCCAGCAGTGACTCTAGCTACGAGCAGTACTTC.

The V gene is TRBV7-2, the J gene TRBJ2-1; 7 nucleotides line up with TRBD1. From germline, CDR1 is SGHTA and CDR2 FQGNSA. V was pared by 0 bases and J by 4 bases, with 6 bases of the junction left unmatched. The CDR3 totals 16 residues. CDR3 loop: CASSLAGQRAYNEQFF. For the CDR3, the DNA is TGTGCCAGCAGCTTAGCGGGACAGAGAGCTTACAATGAGCAGTTCTTC.

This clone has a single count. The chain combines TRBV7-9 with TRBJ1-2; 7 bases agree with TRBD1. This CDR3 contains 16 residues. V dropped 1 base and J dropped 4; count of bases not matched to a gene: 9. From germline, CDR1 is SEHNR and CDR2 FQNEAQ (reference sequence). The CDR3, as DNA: TGTGCCAGCAGCTTAGACCTCGGCAGGGGGTCCTATGGCTACACCTTC. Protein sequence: CASSLDLGRGSYGYTF.

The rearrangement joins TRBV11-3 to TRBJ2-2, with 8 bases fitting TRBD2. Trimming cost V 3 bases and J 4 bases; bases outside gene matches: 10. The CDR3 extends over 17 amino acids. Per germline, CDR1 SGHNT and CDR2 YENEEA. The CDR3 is CASSLKGSGVRTGELFF. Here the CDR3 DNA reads TGTGCCAGCAGCTTGAAAGGTAGCGGGGTGCGCACCGGGGAGCTGTTTTTT.